This T cell receptor (beta chain) was retrieved from a study of beta chain features in type 1 diabetes. Across the study: Cell yields, age and gender were similar between patients and healthy donors.

Trimming shortened V by 3 bases and J by 3 bases, and 9 bases separated the two germline ends. The CDR3 runs 13 residues. Germline-derived CDR1 and CDR2 are SGHTA and FQGNSA. The authors sorted CD4+ naive, central memory, regulatory and stem cell-like memory cells via CD45RO/CCR7/CD25/CD127/CD95/CD27. Of the isolated RNA, all was reverse transcribed, and so the sequenced material was expressed TCRB transcripts. Method: immunoSEQ multiplex PCR; TCRdb's copy keeps in-frame clones and lacks some. The sample has 150,000 to 190,000 clones, over 8.5% seen once; the top ten hold roughly 2%. Findings and caveats of the study: Unsettled here was the matter of whether HLA type influences TCRB rearrangement. There were fewer insertions and more deletions at the VDJ junctions of type 1 diabetes patients.

This clone was found a few times. What it binds is unknown. This chain uses TRBV7-2 with TRBJ2-7; possible D gene TRBD1, 5 bases. The origin of this receptor is a man in his late teens or twenties in good health. The sample taken for sequencing was central memory CD4+ T cells from blood. The CDR3 DNA sequence: TGTGCCAGCAGCTTTGCAGGGATCTACGAGCAGTACTTC. Protein sequence: CASSFAGIYEQYF.